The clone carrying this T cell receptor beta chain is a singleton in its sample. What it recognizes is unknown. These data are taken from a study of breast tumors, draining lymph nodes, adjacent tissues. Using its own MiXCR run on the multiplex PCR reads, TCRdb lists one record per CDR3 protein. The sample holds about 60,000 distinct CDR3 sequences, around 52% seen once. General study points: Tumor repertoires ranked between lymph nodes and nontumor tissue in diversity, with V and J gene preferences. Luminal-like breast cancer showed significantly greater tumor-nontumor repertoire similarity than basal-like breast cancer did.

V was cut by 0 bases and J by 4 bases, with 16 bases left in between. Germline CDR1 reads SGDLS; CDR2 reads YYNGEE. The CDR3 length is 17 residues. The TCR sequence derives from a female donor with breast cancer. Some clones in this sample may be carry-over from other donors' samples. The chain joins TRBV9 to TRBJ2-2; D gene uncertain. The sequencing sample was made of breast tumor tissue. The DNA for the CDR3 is TGTGCCAGCAGCGTAGCTAGGGCATCGCGAGGCACCGGGGAGCTGTTTTTT. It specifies CASSVARASRGTGELFF.